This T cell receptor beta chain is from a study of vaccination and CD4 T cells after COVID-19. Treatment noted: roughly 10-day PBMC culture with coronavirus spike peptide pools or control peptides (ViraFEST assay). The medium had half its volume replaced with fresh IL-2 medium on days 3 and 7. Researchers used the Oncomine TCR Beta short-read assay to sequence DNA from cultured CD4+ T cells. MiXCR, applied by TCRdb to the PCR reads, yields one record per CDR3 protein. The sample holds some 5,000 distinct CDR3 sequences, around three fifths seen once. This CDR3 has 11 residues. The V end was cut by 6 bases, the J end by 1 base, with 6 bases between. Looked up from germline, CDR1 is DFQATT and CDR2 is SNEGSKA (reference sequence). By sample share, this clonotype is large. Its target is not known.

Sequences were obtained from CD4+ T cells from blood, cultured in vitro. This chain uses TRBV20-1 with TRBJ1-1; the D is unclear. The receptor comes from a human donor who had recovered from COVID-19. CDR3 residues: CSAIQNTEAFF. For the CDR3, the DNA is TGCAGTGCCATCCAGAACACTGAAGCTTTCTTT.